These 18 T cell receptor delta chains came from one sample sequenced in a study of Vδ1+ human thymocytes (dated by TCRdb to the late 2010s). These TCRs are of unknown antigen specificity. The instrument given in TCRdb is Illumina MiSeq. RNA was extracted with the RNeasy mini kit and reverse transcribed using Superscript III. To generate the CDR3 amplicons, a multiplex PCR was run using pooled V-gene forward primers together with a constant-region reverse primer that carried Illumina adaptor overhangs. TCRdb reprocessed the public data with the CATT caller; entries with the same nucleotide sequence were combined afterwards. For this sample the table gives about 75,000 delta-chain clones, of which around 35% were detected only once. Clones ranked in the top ten supply under 0.3% of the sample. General conclusions and limits of the study: The thymic TRG and TRD repertoires appeared highly polyclonal, with Gaussian CDR3 length distributions, in contrast to the oligoclonal repertoires of peripheral blood.

What was sequenced was Vdelta1+ gamma-delta thymocytes from the thymus. What the cell subset or site label conveys for this sample: FACS-sorted CD3+ TCRalphabeta- TCRVdelta1+ TCRVdelta2- thymocytes. Receptors originate from a boy less than two years old who had congenital heart surgery.

V is TRDV1 and J is TRDJ1, with 13 positions matching TRDD3. The CDR3 has 22 residues. The J segment lost 10 bases and the V segment lost 0 bases, leaving 26 bases of the junction unmatched. The germline V gene encodes CDR1 TSWWSYY and CDR2 QGS. CDR3 in DNA: TGTGCTCTTGGGGAACTTCCTCCGGGGGCTACTGGGGGATACGGGGTGGGCGGCCCACTCATCTTT. As protein: CALGELPPGATGGYGVGGPLIF.

This clone was counted only a few times. The chain has TRDV1 and TRDJ1; TRDD3 matches 9 bases. CDR3 length equals 19 residues. The J segment lost 3 bases and the V segment lost 7 bases, leaving 21 bases of the junction unmatched. Germline assignment: CDR1 TSWWSYY and CDR2 QGS. The CDR3: CALAPFPAPLGEFSDKLIF. The CDR3 DNA reads TGTGCTCTTGCCCCTTTCCCCGCCCCACTGGGGGAGTTCTCCGATAAACTCATCTTT.

This clone was seen a single time. The V and J genes are TRDV1 and TRDJ1; 11 nucleotides line up with TRDD3. Germline V gene data show CDR1 as TSWWSYY and CDR2 as QGS. The J segment lost 2 bases and the V segment lost 3 bases, leaving 14 bases of the junction unmatched. CDR3 size: 19 residues. CDR3 amino acids: CALGETQATWGIRTDKLIF. CDR3 nucleotides: TGTGCTCTTGGGGAGACGCAGGCCACGTGGGGGATACGGACCGATAAACTCATCTTT.

The J gene is TRDJ1, the V gene TRDV1; D might be TRDD3 (6 bases). CDR1 TSWWSYY and CDR2 QGS come from the germline V gene. The CDR3 has 16 amino acids. Trimming pared 2 bases from V and 0 bases from J, leaving 13 bases between. In DNA, the CDR3 is TGTGCTCTTGGGGAAGCTGGGGTCGGGTACACCGATAAACTCATCTTT. Amino acid sequence: CALGEAGVGYTDKLIF.

The gene calls are TRDV1 and TRDJ1, with 10 bases fitting TRDD3. The CDR3 has 22 residues. J lost 5 bases, V lost 2 bases, and 26 bases had no gene match. The germline V gene encodes CDR1 TSWWSYY and CDR2 QGS. Written as DNA, the CDR3 is TGTGCTCTTGGGGAAAGGGGCCGAACCAAACTTCCTATCCTGGGGGATAAGGATAAACTCATCTTT. It encodes CALGERGRTKLPILGDKDKLIF.

The chain combines TRDV1 with TRDJ1; 13 nucleotides line up with TRDD3. The CDR3 contains 25 residues. Germline loops: CDR1 TSWWSYY, CDR2 QGS. J lost 4 bases, V lost 2 bases, and 31 bases had no gene match. This CDR3 reads CALGENPFKRPISYWGIRRSDKLIF. In DNA form, the CDR3 reads TGTGCTCTTGGGGAAAACCCCTTCAAACGACCGATTTCCTACTGGGGGATACGACGAAGCGATAAACTCATCTTT.

V usage is TRDV1 and J usage is TRDJ1, with 7 bases fitting TRDD3. CDR3 size: 22 residues. Germline V lookup: CDR1 TSWWSYY, CDR2 QGS. J lost 0 bases, V lost 4 bases, and 26 bases had no gene match. The CDR3 bases are TGTGCTCTTGGGGGCAACCTCGGCGGGTGGATGTACTGGGGTTCCCACACCGATAAACTCATCTTT. Translation: CALGGNLGGWMYWGSHTDKLIF.

This clone appeared a few times. The rearrangement links TRDV1 to TRDJ1, with 10 bases identical to TRDD3. CDR3 length: 17 residues. In germline, CDR1 is TSWWSYY, CDR2 QGS. The V gene end was trimmed by 4 bases and the J gene end by 1 base; junction bases not matched to a gene: 9. CDR3 DNA: TGTGCTCTTGGGGTAACTGGGGGATCTCATTTCACCGATAAACTCATCTTT. Its protein is CALGVTGGSHFTDKLIF.

A note on this clone: One end of the junction fails to match germline, which may point to a read error. The rearrangement links TRDV2 to TRDJ1; the D is unclear. CDR3 length: 13 residues. The germline V gene has CDR1 GEAIGNYY and CDR2 EKD. The CDR3 spells CATRHATVDNLIF. The CDR3 DNA follows: TGTGCCACCCGTCATGCTACGGTCGATAACCTCATCTTT.

This clone occurred a few times. This sequence joins TRDV1 and TRDJ1; 9 bases align to TRDD2. V shed 9 bases, J shed 2 bases, and the junction held 22 bases outside the gene matches. Per the germline V gene, CDR1 is TSWWSYY and CDR2 is QGS. The CDR3 extends over 19 amino acids. CDR3 in amino acids: CALRSSFLPSGGGTDKLIF. As DNA, the CDR3 is TGTGCTCTGAGGTCTTCCTTCCTACCGTCTGGGGGTGGTACCGATAAACTCATCTTT.

This clone was seen a single time. V and J are TRDV1 and TRDJ1; 8 bases are shared with TRDD3. Losses at the gene ends were 1 base for V and 1 base for J; bases not matched to a gene: 14. The germline V gene encodes CDR1 TSWWSYY and CDR2 QGS. CDR3 size: 19 residues. CDR3 bases: TGTGCTCTTGGGGAACCCCTTCTGGGATACGGCGGGTCCACCGATAAACTCATCTTT. Its protein product is CALGEPLLGYGGSTDKLIF.

A note on this clone: This specimen includes other DNA sequences encoding the same CDR3. The V and J genes are TRDV1 and TRDJ1; tentatively, D is TRDD2 (5 bases). CDR3 length: 18 amino acids. The V end lost 2 bases, the J end lost 0 bases, and 19 bases lay between the germline ends. CDR1 is TSWWSYY, CDR2 QGS, per germline. CDR3 protein: CALGESQRPSPYTDKLIF. The CDR3 bases are TGTGCTCTTGGGGAATCCCAAAGGCCTTCTCCCTACACCGATAAACTCATCTTT.

The chain carries TRDV1 and TRDJ1, with D possibly being TRDD3 (5 bases). Trimming removed 4 bases at V and 0 bases at J, with 12 bases between. This CDR3 comprises 15 residues. CDR1 is TSWWSYY and CDR2 is QGS in the germline V gene. CDR3 coding DNA: TGTGCTCTTGGGGCCCCGGGGGCCCACACCGATAAACTCATCTTT. It translates to CALGAPGAHTDKLIF.

V usage is TRDV1 and J usage is TRDJ1; tentative D call: TRDD2 (5 bases). In germline, CDR1 is TSWWSYY, CDR2 QGS. The CDR3 sequence is 18 residues long. V was cut by 3 bases and J by 0 bases, with 20 bases left in between. The chain's CDR3 is CALGESTSLHSNTDKLIF. The CDR3 nucleotides read TGTGCTCTTGGGGAGTCGACCTCCCTACACTCTAACACCGATAAACTCATCTTT.

The V and J genes are TRDV1 and TRDJ1; the D gene is possibly TRDD3 (5 bases). This CDR3 contains 18 residues. Trimming removed 5 bases at V and 2 bases at J, with 24 bases between. Germline values: CDR1 TSWWSYY, CDR2 QGS. The CDR3 bases are TGTGCTCTTGGGCCGAACGGTGGGGCTCATCCGGCGACCGATAAACTCATCTTT. This gives the protein CALGPNGGAHPATDKLIF.

A few counts support this clone. The rearrangement links TRDV1 to TRDJ1; D call uncertain. There are 14 residues in the CDR3. Trimming cost V 2 bases and J 7 bases, with 14 bases left between them. CDR1 and CDR2 from the germline V gene are TSWWSYY and QGS. CDR3 loop: CALGEAPPNLKLIF. The DNA for the CDR3 is TGTGCTCTTGGGGAAGCCCCCCCCAACCTTAAACTCATCTTT.

This clone appeared a few times. The chain recombines TRDV1 with TRDJ1; the D is unclear. Germline CDR1 TSWWSYY, CDR2 QGS. With 4 bases removed from V and 7 bases from J, the gap between germline ends came to 22 bases. The CDR3 has 16 amino acids. CDR3 sequence (DNA): TGTGCTCTTGGGGTCGAGGAGTACTACTCAGCCTCTAAACTCATCTTT. Translation gives CALGVEEYYSASKLIF.

The chain carries TRDV1 and TRDJ1, with 10 nucleotides matching TRDD3. The CDR3 length is 20 residues. CDR1 is TSWWSYY, CDR2 QGS, per germline. The trim removed 2 bases at V and 2 bases at J, leaving 17 bases unmatched. The CDR3 DNA sequence: TGTGCTCTTGGGGAAGGAGGGGATTCCAGTGGGGGATACAGGACCGATAAACTCATCTTT. As protein: CALGEGGDSSGGYRTDKLIF.